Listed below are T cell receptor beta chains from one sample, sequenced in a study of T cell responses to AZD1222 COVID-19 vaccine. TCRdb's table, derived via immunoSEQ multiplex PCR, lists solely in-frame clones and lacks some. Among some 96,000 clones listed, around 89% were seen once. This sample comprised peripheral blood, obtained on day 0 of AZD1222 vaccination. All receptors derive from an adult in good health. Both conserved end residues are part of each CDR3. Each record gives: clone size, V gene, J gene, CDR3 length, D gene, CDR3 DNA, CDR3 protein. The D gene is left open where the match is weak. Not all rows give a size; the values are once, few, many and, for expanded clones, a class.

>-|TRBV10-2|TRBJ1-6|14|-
TGCGCCAGCAGTGAAAGTAAATGGGGATCACCCCTCCACTTT
CASSESKWGSPLHF
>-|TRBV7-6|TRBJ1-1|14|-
TGTGCCAGCAGCTTAGACGGGGGGAACACTGAAGCTTTCTTT
CASSLDGGNTEAFF
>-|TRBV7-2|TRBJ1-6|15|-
TGTGCCAGCAGCTTAGCTACAGCCTATAATTCACCCCTCCACTTT
CASSLATAYNSPLHF
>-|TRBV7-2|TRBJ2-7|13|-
TGTGCCAGCAGCTTATACGAGACCTACGAGCAGTACTTC
CASSLYETYEQYF
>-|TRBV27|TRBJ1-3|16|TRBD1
TGTGCCAGCAGTACCCGACAGGGGGTCTCGGGAAACACCATATATTTT
CASSTRQGVSGNTIYF
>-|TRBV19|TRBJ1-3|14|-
TGTGCCAGTTCCTCCGGCTCCTCTGGAAACACCATATATTTT
CASSSGSSGNTIYF
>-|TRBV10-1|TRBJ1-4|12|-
TGCGCCAGCAGGCAGGGGAATGAAAAACTGTTTTTT
CASRQGNEKLFF
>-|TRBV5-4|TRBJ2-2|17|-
TGTGCCAGCAGAACTGGGGGGACGAATACCAACACCGGGGAGCTGTTTTTT
CASRTGGTNTNTGELFF
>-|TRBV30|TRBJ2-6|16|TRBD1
TGTGCCTGGAGCCGGACAGGGCCCTCTGGGGCCAACGTCCTGACTTTC
CAWSRTGPSGANVLTF
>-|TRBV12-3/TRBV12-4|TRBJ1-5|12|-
TGTGCCAGCAGGTGGAGCAATCAGCCCCAGCATTTT
CASRWSNQPQHF
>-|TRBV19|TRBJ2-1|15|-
TGTGCCAGTAGTACGGCCGGGAGTAGTTTGAATGAGCAGTTCTTC
CASSTAGSSLNEQFF
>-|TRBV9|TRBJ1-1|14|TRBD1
TGTGCCAGCAGCGCGGGGACAGCGAACACTGAAGCTTTCTTT
CASSAGTANTEAFF
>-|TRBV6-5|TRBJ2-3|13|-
TGTGCCAGCAGTATAGCTTTCACAGATACGCAGTATTTT
CASSIAFTDTQYF
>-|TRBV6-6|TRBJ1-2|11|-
TGTGCCAGCGGGGGGAACTATGGCTACACCTTC
CASGGNYGYTF
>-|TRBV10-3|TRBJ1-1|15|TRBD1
TGTGCCATCAGTGAGCAGAGACAGGGGCTAGATGACGCTTTCTTT
CAISEQRQGLDDAFF
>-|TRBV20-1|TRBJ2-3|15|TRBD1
TGCAGTGCTAGTCGGATTTACAGGGGGCCTGATACGCAGTATTTT
CSASRIYRGPDTQYF
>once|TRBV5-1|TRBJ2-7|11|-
TGCGCCAGCAGCTGGGGGTACGAGCAGTACTTC
CASSWGYEQYF
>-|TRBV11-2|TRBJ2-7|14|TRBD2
TGTGCCAGCAGCTTAGCGGGAGGGTTGCACGAGCAGTACTTC
CASSLAGGLHEQYF
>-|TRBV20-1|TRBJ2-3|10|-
TGCAGTGCTAATCTAGTTACGCAGTATTTT
CSANLVTQYF
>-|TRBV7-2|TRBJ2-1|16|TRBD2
TGTGCCAGCAGCCCCTCGGTACTAGCGGGAGCCGGTGAGCAGTTCTTC
CASSPSVLAGAGEQFF
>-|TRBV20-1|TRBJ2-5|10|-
TGCAGTGCTGAGATGGAGACCCAGTACTTC
CSAEMETQYF
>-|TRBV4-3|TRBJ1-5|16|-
TGCGCCAGCAGCCAAGATCGGGTTGGCGGTACTCAGCCCCAGCATTTT
CASSQDRVGGTQPQHF
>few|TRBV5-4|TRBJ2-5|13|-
TGTGCCAGCAGCTTCTACCTCCAAGAGACCCAGTACTTC
CASSFYLQETQYF
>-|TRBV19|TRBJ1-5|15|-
TGTGCCAGTAGGTTCGATGCAGGGCAAAATCAGCCCCAGCATTTT
CASRFDAGQNQPQHF
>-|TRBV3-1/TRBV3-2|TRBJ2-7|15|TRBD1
TGTGCCAGCAGCCAACCCGGGACAGCCGCCTACGAGCAGTACTTC
CASSQPGTAAYEQYF
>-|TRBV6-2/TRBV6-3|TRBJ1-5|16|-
TGTGCCAGCAGCAGCCTCCTCGGCCCTAGGGGTCAGCCCCAGCATTTT
CASSSLLGPRGQPQHF
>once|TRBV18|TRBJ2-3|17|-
TGTGCCAGCTCACCACAATTTGGGGGGCAAGGTTCGGATACGCAGTATTTT
CASSPQFGGQGSDTQYF
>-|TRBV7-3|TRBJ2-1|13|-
TGTGCCAGCAGCTTTGGCCCCCAGGATGAGCAGTTCTTC
CASSFGPQDEQFF
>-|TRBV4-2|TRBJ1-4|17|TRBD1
TGTGCCAGCACCCCGTTGGATATGACAGGGGAACATGAAAAACTGTTTTTT
CASTPLDMTGEHEKLFF
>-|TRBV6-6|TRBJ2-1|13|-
TGTGCCAGCAGTTACCCGGCCCAAGGGGAGCAGTTCTTC
CASSYPAQGEQFF
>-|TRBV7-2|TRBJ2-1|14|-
TGTGCCAGCAGCCCACTGCGTAGGGGAGATGAGCAGTTCTTC
CASSPLRRGDEQFF
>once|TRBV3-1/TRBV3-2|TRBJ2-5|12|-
TGTGCCAGCAGCCAAGTTGGCGAGACCCAGTACTTC
CASSQVGETQYF
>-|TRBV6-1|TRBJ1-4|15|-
TGTGCCAGCAGTGAAGGGACCCTGGAGGGTGAAAAACTGTTTTTT
CASSEGTLEGEKLFF
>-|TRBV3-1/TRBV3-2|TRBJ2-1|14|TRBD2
TGTGCCAGCAGTCCGGGAGGGCCCTACAATGAGCAGTTCTTC
CASSPGGPYNEQFF
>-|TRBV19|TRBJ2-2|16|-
TGTGCCAGTAGAATTTCGGCGGACCCGAACACCGGGGAGCTGTTTTTT
CASRISADPNTGELFF
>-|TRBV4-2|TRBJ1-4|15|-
TGTGCCAGCAGCCAAGATGGGGGAACTAATGAAAAACTGTTTTTT
CASSQDGGTNEKLFF
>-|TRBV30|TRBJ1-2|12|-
TGTGCCTGGAGCCTCAGCGTCTATGGCTACACCTTC
CAWSLSVYGYTF
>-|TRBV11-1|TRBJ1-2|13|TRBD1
TGTGCCAGCAGTCAGGGGGGACCATATGGCTACACCTTC
CASSQGGPYGYTF
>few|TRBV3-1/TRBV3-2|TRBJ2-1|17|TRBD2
TGTGCCAGCAGCCAAGATCATACTAGCGGGCCCTACAATGAGCAGTTCTTC
CASSQDHTSGPYNEQFF
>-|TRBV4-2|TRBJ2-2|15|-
TGTGCCAGCAGCCAAGGAGAATCGAACACCGGGGAGCTGTTTTTT
CASSQGESNTGELFF
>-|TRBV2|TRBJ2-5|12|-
TGTGCCAGCACGGCGGAGAGGAAGACCCAGTACTTC
CASTAERKTQYF